The clone carrying this TCR beta chain showed up many times. Its antigen is still unknown. The data were obtained in a study of Graves' ophthalmopathy and Graves' hyperthyroidism. Whole-study results and caveats: Predictions made by the model for ophthalmopathy progression reached 65% to 71% sensitivity and less than 80% specificity.

The sequenced template was RNA, covering the TCR beta CDR3 region. First-round RT-PCR employed HTBI primers, with a second-round multiplex PCR after it. One entry per CDR3 protein results from TCRdb running MiXCR on the multiplex PCR reads. The data hold 200,000 to 250,000 distinct CDR3 sequences, with 20% to 25% observed a single time. This receptor was taken from a woman aged 45-65 years with Graves' ophthalmopathy. The sequencing sample was made of peripheral blood.

The CDR3 coding sequence is TGCAGCGTCAAGAACTATGGGACCCAGTACTTC. This encodes CSVKNYGTQYF. This chain links TRBV29-1 with TRBJ2-5; no firm D call. CDR1 and CDR2 (germline): SQVTM, ANQGSEA. There are 11 residues in the CDR3. Trimming removed 6 bases at V and 7 bases at J, with 12 bases between.